The 16 T cell receptor beta chains in this list originate from one sample, sequenced in a study of blood T cells in healthy people across ages. The authors ran a second PCR of roughly 6 to 11 cycles using a sample-barcoded 5' primer and a J-beta primer mix. TCRdb called the 5' RACE reads again in MiXCR, with one record for every CDR3 protein. The sample lists roughly 640,000 distinct CDR3 sequences; about 30% were seen once. Sequences were obtained from blood. The receptors originated from a woman aged 80 or older in good health.

This clonotype was counted between two and nine times. The chain is built from TRBV4-3 and TRBJ2-4; TRBD2 might be the D (5 bases). Matching the DNA end better, TRBJ2-7 makes the J call doubtful. CDR1 and CDR2 from the germline V gene are LGHNA and YSLEER. The CDR3 sequence is 16 residues long. The CDR3 here is CASSQDRVPGLDEQYF. The CDR3 region has the DNA TGCGCCAGCAGCCAAGATCGTGTTCCGGGATTGGACGAGCAGTACTTC.

This clonotype has at least ten counts. V usage is TRBV4-3 and J usage is TRBJ2-7; D might be TRBD1 (5 bases). Germline CDR1 and CDR2: LGHNA and YSLEER. V dropped 1 base and J dropped 3 bases, with 13 bases sitting between them. This CDR3 has 15 amino acids. CDR3 DNA sequence: TGCGCCAGCAGCCAAGGGCAGGGCCTCAACTACGAGCAGTACTTC. Translating gives CASSQGQGLNYEQYF.

The rearrangement joins TRBV2 to TRBJ2-2; D is ambiguous. V lost 3 bases and J 10 bases, leaving 6 bases between the germline ends. Germline V CDR1 and CDR2: SNHLY, FYNNEI. The CDR3 has 11 residues. The CDR3 is CASSEVKELFF. The CDR3 nucleotides read TGTGCCAGCAGTGAGGTTAAGGAGCTGTTTTTT.

Only a few counts were recorded for this clonotype. J is TRBJ1-3 and V is TRBV20-1; no clear D gene. This CDR3 region has 13 residues. Germline V CDR1 and CDR2: DFQATT, SNEGSKA (reference sequence). Trimming left V 2 bases short and J 4 bases short, with 9 bases between. Here the CDR3 DNA reads TGCAGTGCTAGACTGCAAGGGGGAAACACCATATATTTT. It yields the protein CSARLQGGNTIYF.

This clonotype was detected many times. The V and J genes are TRBV9 and TRBJ2-1, with 16 bases fitting TRBD2. The germline gives CDR1 SGDLS, CDR2 YYNGEE. CDR3 length equals 17 residues. V trimming: 4 bases; J trimming: 2 bases; junction bases outside the gene matches: 3. Here the CDR3 DNA reads TGTGCCAGCAGCACCGGGACTAGCGGGGGGGCCTACAATGAGCAGTTCTTC. Translation gives CASSTGTSGGAYNEQFF.

This clonotype was counted at least ten times. The rearrangement uses TRBV7-2 and TRBJ1-2; 7 bases agree with TRBD1. The CDR3 runs 14 residues. The germline gives CDR1 SGHTA, CDR2 FQGNSA. Trimming took 5 bases from V and 2 from J; bases not matched to a gene: 5. The CDR3 DNA reads as TGTGCCAGCAGCCTGGGACAGAACAACTATGGCTACACCTTC. This gives the protein CASSLGQNNYGYTF.

A single count supports this clonotype. This chain connects TRBV20-1 to TRBJ2-1, with a possible D match to TRBD1 (6 bases). V was shortened by 3 bases and J by 5 bases, with 20 bases between the two germline ends. This CDR3 has 16 amino acids. Germline-derived CDR1 and CDR2 are DFQATT and SNEGSKA (reference sequence). The CDR3 DNA sequence: TGCAGTGCTAGCAGGGGACGAGCCCTCGTGGACAATGAGCAGTTCTTC. The encoded protein is CSASRGRALVDNEQFF.

A note on this clonotype: Sequence at one end of the junction differs from germline and may be a read error. The V call is TRBV10-3, the J call TRBJ2-1; D is perhaps TRBD1 or TRBD2 (6 bases each). CDR3 length equals 15 residues. The V gene's germline CDR1 is ENHRY and CDR2 SYGVKD. CDR3 DNA: TGTGCCAGCAGTTACATGGGGGGCGCCTACAATGAGCAGTTCTTC. This gives the protein CASSYMGGAYNEQFF.

This clonotype was observed a few times. The chain joins TRBV7-2 to TRBJ2-3; D is possibly TRBD1 (5 bases). CDR3 length: 14 amino acids. CDR1 SGHTA and CDR2 FQGNSA come from the germline V gene. V dropped 1 base and J dropped 4 bases, with 9 bases sitting between them. The DNA of the CDR3 is TGTGCCAGCAGCTTAGGGGGCAACCCAGATACGCAGTATTTT. Translating it yields CASSLGGNPDTQYF.

Points on this clonotype: A much larger clone lies one base from this, so it may be a read error. The chain couples TRBV20-1 to TRBJ2-1; TRBD2 matches at 9 bases. This CDR3 contains 15 residues. Germline V gives CDR1 DFQATT, CDR2 SNEGSKA (reference sequence). Losses at the gene ends were 3 bases for V and 5 bases for J; bases not matched to a gene: 8. CDR3 sequence reads: CSASLRAGGDNEQFF. Here the CDR3 DNA reads TGCAGTGCTAGTCTAAGAGCGGGGGGTGACAATGAGCAGTTCTTC.

This clonotype showed up many times. The V gene is TRBV25-1, the J gene TRBJ2-3; D perhaps matches TRBD2 (7 bases). Germline assignment: CDR1 MGHDK and CDR2 SYGVNS. CDR3 length equals 15 residues. V dropped 4 bases and J dropped 4 bases, with 15 bases sitting between them. CDR3 sequence reads: CASSAGGARADTQYF. In DNA, the CDR3 is TGTGCCAGCAGTGCTGGGGGGGCGCGTGCAGATACGCAGTATTTT.

As to this clonotype: Relative to the germline gene, one junction end is altered; a read error may explain this. The chain recombines TRBV3-1 with TRBJ2-1; 8 bases are a match to TRBD2. Germline CDR1 and CDR2: LGHDT and YNNKEL (reference sequence). The CDR3 sequence is 18 residues long. CDR3 protein: CAGSQVLPGGGQYNEQFF. The DNA for the CDR3 is TGTGCCGGCAGCCAAGTCCTGCCGGGCGGGGGGCAATACAATGAGCAGTTCTTC.

This rearrangement joins TRBV5-1 to TRBJ2-1, with TRBD2 identical over 13 bases. Germline CDR1 reads SGHRS; CDR2 reads YFSETQ. The CDR3 is made up of 16 amino acids. Trimming at V came to 3 bases and at J to 9 bases, leaving 9 bases not matched to a gene. The DNA of the CDR3 is TGCGCCAGCAGCTCAACTAGCGGGAGGGCCTCTGGTGAGCAGTTCTTC. Translated, it gives CASSSTSGRASGEQFF. Supplemented by reference TRBV5-1 and TRBJ2-1, the full variable domain reads KAGVTQTPRYLIKTRGQQVTLSCSPISGHRSVSWYQQTPGQGLQFLFEYFSETQRNKGNFPGRFSGRQFSNSRSEMNVSTLELGDSALYLCASSSTSGRASGEQFFGPGTRLTVL.

The sample holds many counts of this clonotype. The chain recombines TRBV15 with TRBJ1-5; 7 bases match TRBD1. The germline CDR1 and CDR2 sequences are LNHNV and YYDKDF (reference sequence). V lost 0 bases to trimming and J lost 7 bases; unmatched junction nucleotides: 12. This CDR3 contains 17 residues. The CDR3 sequence: CATSRDREQGSKQPQHF. In nucleotides, the CDR3 is TGTGCCACCAGCAGAGATCGGGAACAGGGGAGTAAGCAGCCCCAGCATTTT. Supplemented by reference TRBV15 and TRBJ1-5, the full variable domain reads DAMVIQNPRYQVTQFGKPVTLSCSQTLNHNVMYWYQQKSSQAPKLLFHYYDKDFNNEADTPDNFQSRRPNTSFCFLDIRSPGLGDTAMYLCATSRDREQGSKQPQHFGDGTRLSIL.

At least ten counts were recorded for this clonotype. The V gene is TRBV5-1, the J gene TRBJ2-1, with D perhaps matching TRBD1 (5 bases). The V end was cut by 2 bases, the J end by 9 bases, with 15 bases between. The CDR3 sequence is 14 residues long. CDR1 and CDR2 (germline): SGHRS, YFSETQ. The CDR3 loop is CASSFQGFRFEQFF. In DNA, the CDR3 is TGCGCCAGCAGCTTTCAGGGTTTTCGGTTTGAGCAGTTCTTC.

This clonotype was recorded at least ten times. The rearrangement links TRBV11-2 to TRBJ2-1; 8 bases line up with TRBD1. This CDR3 contains 15 residues. Trimming took 5 bases from V and 2 from J; bases not matched to a gene: 5. The germline CDR1 and CDR2 sequences are SGHAT and FQNNGV. CDR3 sequence: CASSKDRGTYNEQFF. The CDR3, as DNA: TGTGCCAGCAGCAAAGACAGGGGTACCTACAATGAGCAGTTCTTC.